This T cell receptor beta chain was identified during a study of graft-versus-host responses after intestinal transplantation. The overall study: Multivisceral, liver-intestinal, or isolated intestinal transplants were received by the recipients.

The CDR3 has 16 amino acids. Looked up from germline, CDR1 is MGHRA and CDR2 is YSYEKL. V lost 0 bases and J 5 bases, leaving 16 bases between the germline ends. In regard to this clone: No antigen is known for it.

Measured with immunoSEQ multiplex PCR; TCRdb has only the in-frame clones, and not every one. Of 85,000 to 100,000 clones listed, less than 95% are singletons. This sample comprised unstimulated CD8+ T cells sorted from spleen or lymph node cells, obtained before transplant. This chain uses TRBV4-1 with TRBJ1-2; perhaps TRBD1 as D (6 bases). This TCR derives from a human donor who was the organ donor for an intestinal transplant. The CDR3 DNA follows: TGCGCCAGCAGCCAAGAAGGCAGGGGAATTTGGTATGGCTACACCTTC. Translation: CASSQEGRGIWYGYTF.